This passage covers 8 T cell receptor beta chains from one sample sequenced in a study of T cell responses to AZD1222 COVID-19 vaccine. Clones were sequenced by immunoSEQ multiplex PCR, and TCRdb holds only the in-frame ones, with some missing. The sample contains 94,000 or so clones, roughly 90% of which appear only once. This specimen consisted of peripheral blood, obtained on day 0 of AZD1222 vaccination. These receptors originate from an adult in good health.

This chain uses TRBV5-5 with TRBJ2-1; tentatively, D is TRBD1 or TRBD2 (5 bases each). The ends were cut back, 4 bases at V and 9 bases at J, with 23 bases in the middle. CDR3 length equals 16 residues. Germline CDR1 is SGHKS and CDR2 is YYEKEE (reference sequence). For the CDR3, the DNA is TGTGCCAGCAGCCTGGAACCGGGACGAGGACCCAGTGAGCAGTTCTTC. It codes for CASSLEPGRGPSEQFF.

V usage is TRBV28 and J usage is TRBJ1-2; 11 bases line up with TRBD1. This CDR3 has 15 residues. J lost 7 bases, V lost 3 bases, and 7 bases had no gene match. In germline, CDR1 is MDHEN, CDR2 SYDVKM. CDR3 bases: TGTGCCAGCAGTTTCCAGGACAGGGGGCTGGGTGGCTACACCTTC. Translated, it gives CASSFQDRGLGGYTF.

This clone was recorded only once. CDR3 sequence: CASSQIQSYEQYF. CDR3 DNA: TGTGCCAGCAGCCAGATACAGTCCTACGAGCAGTACTTC. The chain uses TRBV3-1 (or the pseudogene TRBV3-2) and TRBJ2-7, with D uncertain. Germline V gene sequence: CDR1 LGHDT, CDR2 YNNKEL (reference sequence). V was clipped by 3 bases and J by 1 base, with 7 bases between them. The CDR3 loop spans 13 amino acids.

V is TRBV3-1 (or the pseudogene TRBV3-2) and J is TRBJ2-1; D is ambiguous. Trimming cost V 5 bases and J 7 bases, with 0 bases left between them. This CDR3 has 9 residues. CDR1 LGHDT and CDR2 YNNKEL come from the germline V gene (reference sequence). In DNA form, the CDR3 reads TGTGCCAGCAGCAATGAGCAGTTCTTC. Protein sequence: CASSNEQFF.

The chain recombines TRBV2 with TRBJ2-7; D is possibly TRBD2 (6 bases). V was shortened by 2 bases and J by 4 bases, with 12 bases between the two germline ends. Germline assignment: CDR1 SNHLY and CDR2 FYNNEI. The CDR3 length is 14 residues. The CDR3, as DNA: TGTGCCAGCAGTGAACAAGGAGGGGAATACGAGCAGTACTTC. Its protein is CASSEQGGEYEQYF.

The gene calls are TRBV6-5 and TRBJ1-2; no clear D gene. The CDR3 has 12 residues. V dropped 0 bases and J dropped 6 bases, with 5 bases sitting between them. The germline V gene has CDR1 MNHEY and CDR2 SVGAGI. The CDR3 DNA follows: TGTGCCAGCAGTTACTCGATCGATGGCTACACCTTC. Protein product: CASSYSIDGYTF.

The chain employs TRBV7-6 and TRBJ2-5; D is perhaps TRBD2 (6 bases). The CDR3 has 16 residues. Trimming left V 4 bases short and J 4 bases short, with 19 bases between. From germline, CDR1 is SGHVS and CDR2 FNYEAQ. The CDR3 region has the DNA TGTGCCAGCAGCTCGCAAGCGGGTTTTTCAGGAGAGACCCAGTACTTC. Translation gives CASSSQAGFSGETQYF.

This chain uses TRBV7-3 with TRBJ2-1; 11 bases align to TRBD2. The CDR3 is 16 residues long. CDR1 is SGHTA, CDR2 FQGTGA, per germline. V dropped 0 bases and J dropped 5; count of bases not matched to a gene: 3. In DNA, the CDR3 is TGTGCCAGCAGCTTAACAACTAGCGGGAGTCACAATGAGCAGTTCTTC. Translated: CASSLTTSGSHNEQFF.